This T cell receptor (beta chain) was sequenced in a study of cytomegalovirus exposure and HLA in healthy donors. Study-wide points: Reports showed the classifier diagnosing cytomegalovirus status with high specificity and sensitivity.

About this clone: The antigen is undetermined.

Some clones are missing from TCRdb's copy, which holds only in-frame ones; the method was immunoSEQ multiplex PCR. Of approximately 160,000 clones detected, approximately 86% appear once; the ten largest clones hold 2% to 2.5%. The V gene's germline CDR1 is SGHTS and CDR2 YDEGEE. The CDR3 is 15 amino acids. V dropped 0 bases and J dropped 8; count of bases not matched to a gene: 3. V is TRBV5-8 and J is TRBJ1-4; 11 bases agree with TRBD1. The sample consisted of PBMCs. This clonotype originated in a man aged 25-45 years in good health and CMV-seropositive. The CDR3 nucleotides read TGTGCCAGCAGCTTGGGGGACAGGGGGGGGGAAAAACTGTTTTTT. It yields the protein CASSLGDRGGEKLFF.